What follows are 21 T cell receptor beta chains derived from one specimen sequenced in a study of T-cell memory formation after mild COVID-19. In TCRdb, the 5' RACE reads were re-called with MiXCR into one record per CDR3 protein. The data show 300,000 to 400,000 distinct CDR3 sequences, 10% to 15% seen once. Sequencing used PBMCs or a T cell subset sorted from them (not recorded which). The receptor set was obtained from a man younger than 35 who had mild COVID-19 (a few samples of this study predate the infection). Cell type and time point are not known.

The chain couples TRBV12-3 or TRBV12-4 to TRBJ2-7; perhaps D is TRBD1 or TRBD2 (6 bases each). Trimming pared 8 bases from V and 11 bases from J, leaving 25 bases between. The CDR3 extends over 14 amino acids. The DNA of the CDR3 is TGTGCCAGCGCCCGCCAAGCGGTCGGGGGCGAAAAGTACTTC. The encoded protein is CASARQAVGGEKYF.

This clonotype was seen more than once but under ten times. The chain recombines TRBV5-1 with TRBJ2-2, with 10 bases fitting TRBD2. CDR1 and CDR2 from the germline V gene are SGHRS and YFSETQ. Trimming cost V 0 bases and J 5 bases; bases outside gene matches: 4. The CDR3 loop spans 16 amino acids. The CDR3 DNA reads TGCGCCAGCAGCTTGGATATTAGCGGGGGGACCGGGGAGCTGTTTTTT. Its protein product is CASSLDISGGTGELFF.

This clonotype was observed many times. The chain joins TRBV5-1 to TRBJ2-3, with 7 bases identical to TRBD2. Germline CDR1 reads SGHRS; CDR2 reads YFSETQ. The CDR3 is 16 residues long. V gave up 4 bases and J gave up 6 bases; unmatched junction bases: 14. CDR3 protein: CASSLQGAGPVDTQYF. CDR3 coding DNA: TGCGCCAGCAGCCTCCAGGGAGCGGGGCCGGTGGATACGCAGTATTTT.

The chain recombines TRBV6-2 or TRBV6-3 with TRBJ2-3; D is possibly TRBD2 (6 bases). The germline CDR1 and CDR2 sequences are MNHEY and SVGEGT. The CDR3 extends over 16 amino acids. Trimming shortened V by 0 bases and J by 2 bases, and 12 bases separated the two germline ends. The CDR3: CASSYSSGTYTDTQYF. The CDR3 DNA reads as TGTGCCAGCAGTTACTCTTCCGGGACTTACACAGATACGCAGTATTTT.

There are a few counts of this clonotype. The CDR3 here is CASSPGHGGGRQFF. In DNA, the CDR3 is TGTGCCAGCAGCCCCGGACACGGAGGGGGTCGGCAGTTCTTC. This chain connects TRBV7-9 to TRBJ2-1, with D tentatively TRBD1 or TRBD2 (6 bases each). Trimming removed 5 bases at V and 12 bases at J, with 20 bases between. CDR3 length equals 14 residues. The V gene's germline CDR1 is SEHNR and CDR2 FQNEAQ (reference sequence).

This chain connects TRBV12-3 or TRBV12-4 to TRBJ1-2; a weak D match, TRBD1 (5 bases). Trimming left V 3 bases short and J 0 bases short, with 11 bases between. This CDR3 contains 15 residues. The CDR3 loop reads CASSFQRGPNYGYTF. The CDR3 coding sequence is TGTGCCAGCAGTTTTCAGAGGGGCCCTAACTATGGCTACACCTTC.

Ten or more counts support this clonotype. The V call is TRBV18, the J call TRBJ2-5; tentative D call: TRBD2 (6 bases). The V and J ends lost 5 bases and 2 bases respectively, with 9 bases between them. This CDR3 has 13 amino acids. Per the germline V gene, CDR1 is KGHSH and CDR2 is LQKENI. CDR3 residues: CASSVSGQETQYF. CDR3 DNA: TGTGCCAGCTCAGTAAGCGGGCAAGAGACCCAGTACTTC.

This clonotype was seen more than once but under ten times. This sequence joins TRBV20-1 and TRBJ1-6, with D perhaps TRBD1 (6 bases). There are 15 residues in the CDR3. From germline, CDR1 is DFQATT and CDR2 SNEGSKA (reference sequence). V was clipped by 1 base and J by 9 bases, with 16 bases between them. CDR3 sequence reads: CSARVEDRGGSPLHF. Here the CDR3 DNA reads TGCAGTGCTAGAGTGGAGGACAGAGGGGGTTCACCCCTCCACTTT.

This clonotype has only a few counts. Written as DNA, the CDR3 is TGTGCCACCAGTGAAGGAACCGGGACAGGAAAGACAGATACGCAGTATTTT. This encodes CATSEGTGTGKTDTQYF. The genes are TRBV15 and TRBJ2-3; 8 positions agree with TRBD1. There are 17 residues in the CDR3. V lost 6 bases and J lost 3; bases outside the gene matches: 14. Germline V gene lookup returns CDR1 LNHNV and CDR2 YYDKDF (reference sequence). Filled out from reference TRBV15 and TRBJ2-3, the complete variable domain reads DAMVIQNPRYQVTQFGKPVTLSCSQTLNHNVMYWYQQKSSQAPKLLFHYYDKDFNNEADTPDNFQSRRPNTSFCFLDIRSPGLGDTAMYLCATSEGTGTGKTDTQYFGPGTRLTVL.

In this sample, this clonotype turned up a few times. The chain recombines TRBV5-1 with TRBJ1-1; D unclear. The CDR3 runs 13 residues. Looked up from germline, CDR1 is SGHRS and CDR2 is YFSETQ. V lost 7 bases and J 1 base, leaving 11 bases between the germline ends. The CDR3 region has the DNA TGCGCCAGCCGTATCCAGGAGAACACTGAAGCTTTCTTT. It specifies CASRIQENTEAFF.

The chain joins TRBV27 to TRBJ2-1, with 9 nucleotides matching TRBD2. CDR1 is MNHEY and CDR2 is SMNVEV in the germline V gene (reference sequence). The CDR3 spans 13 residues. After removal of 6 bases from V and 10 bases from J, the junction contained 7 bases not matched to a gene. This CDR3 is CASSHGTSNEQFF. CDR3 nucleotides: TGTGCCAGCAGCCACGGGACTAGCAACGAGCAGTTCTTC.

This clonotype was observed many times. The V call is TRBV27, the J call TRBJ1-1; 9 bases fit TRBD1. Germline assignment: CDR1 MNHEY and CDR2 SMNVEV (reference sequence). After removal of 4 bases from V and 10 bases from J, the junction contained 7 bases not matched to a gene. This CDR3 is 13 amino acids long. The CDR3 region is CASSSRTGDTAFF. In DNA form, the CDR3 reads TGTGCCAGCAGTTCACGGACAGGGGACACAGCTTTCTTT.

The J gene is TRBJ2-1, the V gene TRBV11-2; TRBD2 agrees at 14 bases. V was clipped by 5 bases and J by 8 bases; unmatched bases: 5. Germline CDR1 reads SGHAT; CDR2 reads FQNNGV. The CDR3 runs to 15 residues. The chain's CDR3 is CASSRTSGGIYEQFF. The CDR3 DNA follows: TGTGCCAGCAGCCGGACTAGCGGGGGGATCTATGAGCAGTTCTTC.

This clonotype was counted between two and nine times. The genes are TRBV5-1 and TRBJ2-3, with no clear D. From germline, CDR1 is SGHRS and CDR2 YFSETQ. Trimming shortened V by 2 bases and J by 0 bases, and 13 bases separated the two germline ends. CDR3 length: 16 residues. The CDR3 region is CASSFLDVGSTDTQYF. The CDR3 DNA follows: TGCGCCAGCAGCTTCCTGGATGTGGGCAGCACAGATACGCAGTATTTT.

This chain connects TRBV5-4 to TRBJ2-5, with a tentative D call TRBD2 (6 bases). CDR3 length: 14 amino acids. V was shortened by 9 bases and J by 3 bases, with 18 bases between the two germline ends. From germline, CDR1 is SGHNT and CDR2 YYREEE (reference sequence). The CDR3 DNA reads TGTGCCACCAACCCTGGGGGGAGCGAAGAGACCCAGTACTTC. It specifies CATNPGGSEETQYF.

The table lists this clonotype with a few counts. This sequence joins TRBV5-4 and TRBJ2-3, with no clear D. The CDR3 totals 14 residues. Between the trimmed V and J ends, which lost 0 bases and 2 bases, there was a span of 7 bases. The V gene's germline CDR1 is SGHNT and CDR2 YYREEE (reference sequence). The CDR3 region has the DNA TGTGCCAGCAGCTTGGGCAGGTTCACAGATACGCAGTATTTT. Translation gives CASSLGRFTDTQYF.

The CDR3 DNA reads TGTGCCAGCAGTTACCAGTTTGGCTACACCTTC. Its protein product is CASSYQFGYTF. V and J are TRBV6-6 and TRBJ1-2; D is unclear. The CDR3 loop spans 11 amino acids. CDR1 and CDR2 from the germline V gene are MNHNY and SVGAGI (reference sequence). The ends were cut back, 2 bases at V and 7 bases at J, with 5 bases in the middle.

This clonotype occurred a few times. The V gene is TRBV25-1, the J gene TRBJ2-5; the match to TRBD1 covers 9 bases. The V and J ends lost 7 bases and 1 base, in that order; junction bases with no gene match: 4. Germline CDR1 reads MGHDK; CDR2 reads SYGVNS. CDR3 length: 14 residues. The CDR3 nucleotides are TGTGCCAGCACGGGGACAGGGAGCCAAGAGACCCAGTACTTC. Translating it yields CASTGTGSQETQYF.

This clonotype has ten or more counts. This chain connects TRBV4-1 to TRBJ2-4, with D uncertain. Germline values: CDR1 MGHRA, CDR2 YSYEKL. The CDR3 runs to 17 residues. V was pared by 0 bases and J by 2 bases, with 14 bases between. In DNA, the CDR3 is TGCGCCAGCAGCCAAGATTCCGCCTGGAGCCCCAAAAACATTCAGTACTTC. Encoded protein: CASSQDSAWSPKNIQYF.

This clonotype was counted only a few times. The chain joins TRBV5-1 to TRBJ2-5; 9 bases map to TRBD2. The CDR3 sequence is 15 residues long. Trimming removed 3 bases from V and 2 bases from J; junction bases left unmatched: 5. Germline V gives CDR1 SGHRS, CDR2 YFSETQ. The CDR3 reads CASSSPTSGQETQYF. CDR3 nucleotide sequence: TGCGCCAGCAGCTCCCCCACTAGCGGGCAAGAGACCCAGTACTTC.

This clonotype was counted a few times. The V gene is TRBV6-4, the J gene TRBJ1-1, with D unclear. Germline V lookup: CDR1 MRHNA, CDR2 SNTAGT. Trimming cost V 4 bases and J 3 bases, with 12 bases left between them. This CDR3 region has 14 residues. The CDR3 DNA reads TGTGCCAGCAGTGGGATATTGAAGGACACTGAAGCTTTCTTT. It specifies CASSGILKDTEAFF.